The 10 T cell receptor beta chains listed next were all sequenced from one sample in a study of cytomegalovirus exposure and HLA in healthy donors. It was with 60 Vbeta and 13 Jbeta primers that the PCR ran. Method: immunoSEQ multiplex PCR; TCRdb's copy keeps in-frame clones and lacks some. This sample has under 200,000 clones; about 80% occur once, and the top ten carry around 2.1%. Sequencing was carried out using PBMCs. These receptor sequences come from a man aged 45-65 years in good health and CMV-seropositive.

Here the CDR3 reads CASTPDGSYEQYF. CDR3 in DNA: TGTGCCAGCACCCCCGACGGGTCCTACGAGCAGTACTTC. This chain joins TRBV25-1 and TRBJ2-7, with D unclear. The V gene's germline CDR1 is MGHDK and CDR2 SYGVNS. The CDR3 contains 13 residues. Trimming shortened V by 7 bases and J by 1 base, and 11 bases separated the two germline ends.

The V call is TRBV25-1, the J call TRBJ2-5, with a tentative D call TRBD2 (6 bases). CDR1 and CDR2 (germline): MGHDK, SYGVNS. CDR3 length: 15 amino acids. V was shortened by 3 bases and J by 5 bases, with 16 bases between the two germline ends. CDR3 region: CASSDPGVGGETQYF. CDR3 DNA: TGTGCCAGCAGTGATCCGGGGGTCGGAGGGGAGACCCAGTACTTC. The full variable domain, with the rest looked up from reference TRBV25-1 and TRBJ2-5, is EADIYQTPRYLVIGTGKKITLECSQTMGHDKMYWYQQDPGMELHLIHYSYGVNSTEKGDLSSESTVSRIRTEHFPLTLESARPSHTSQYLCASSDPGVGGETQYFGPGTRLLVL.

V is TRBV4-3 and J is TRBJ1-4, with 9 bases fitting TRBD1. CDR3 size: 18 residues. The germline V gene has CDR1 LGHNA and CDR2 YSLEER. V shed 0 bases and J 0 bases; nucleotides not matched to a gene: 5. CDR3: CASSQDTGGLPTNEKLFF. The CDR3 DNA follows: TGCGCCAGCAGCCAAGATACAGGGGGCCTTCCAACTAATGAAAAACTGTTTTTT.

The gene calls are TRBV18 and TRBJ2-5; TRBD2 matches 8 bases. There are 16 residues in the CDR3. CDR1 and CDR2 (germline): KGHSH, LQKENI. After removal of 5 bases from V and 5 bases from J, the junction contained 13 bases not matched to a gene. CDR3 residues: CASSSDGRGAEETQYF. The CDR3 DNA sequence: TGTGCCAGCTCATCAGACGGGCGGGGGGCCGAGGAGACCCAGTACTTC.

CDR3 sequence (DNA): TGTGCCAGCAGCGTCCACCTAGCGGAACAAGAGACCCAGTACTTC. Amino acid sequence: CASSVHLAEQETQYF. The chain joins TRBV7-8 to TRBJ2-5; TRBD2 aligns across 7 bases. Germline lookup yields CDR1 SGHVS and CDR2 FQNEAQ. The CDR3 is 15 residues long. V trimming: 5 bases; J trimming: 2 bases; junction bases outside the gene matches: 8. The full variable domain, rest sourced from reference TRBV7-8 and TRBJ2-5, is GAGVSQSPRYKVAKRGQDVALRCDPISGHVSLFWYQQALGQGPEFLTYFQNEAQLDKSGLPSDRFFAERPEGSVSTLKIQRTQQEDSAVYLCASSVHLAEQETQYFGPGTRLLVL.

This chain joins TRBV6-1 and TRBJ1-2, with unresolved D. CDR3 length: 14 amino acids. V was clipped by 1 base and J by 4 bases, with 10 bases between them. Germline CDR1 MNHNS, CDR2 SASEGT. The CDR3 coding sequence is TGTGCCAGCAGTGAAGGCGGTGGTTTCTATGGCTACACCTTC. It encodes CASSEGGGFYGYTF.

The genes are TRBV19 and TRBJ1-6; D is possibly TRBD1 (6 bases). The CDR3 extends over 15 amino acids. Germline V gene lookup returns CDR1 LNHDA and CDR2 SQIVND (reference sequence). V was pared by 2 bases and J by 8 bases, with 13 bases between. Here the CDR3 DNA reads TGTGCCAGTAGTATACGGCAGGGGTTAGATTCACCCCTCCACTTT. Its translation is CASSIRQGLDSPLHF.

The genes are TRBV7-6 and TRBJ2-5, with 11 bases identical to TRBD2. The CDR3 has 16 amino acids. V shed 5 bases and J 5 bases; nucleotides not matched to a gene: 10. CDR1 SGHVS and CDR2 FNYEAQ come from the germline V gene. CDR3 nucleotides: TGTGCCAGCAGCGCCTATAGCGGGGGGGCAGGGGAGACCCAGTACTTC. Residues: CASSAYSGGAGETQYF.

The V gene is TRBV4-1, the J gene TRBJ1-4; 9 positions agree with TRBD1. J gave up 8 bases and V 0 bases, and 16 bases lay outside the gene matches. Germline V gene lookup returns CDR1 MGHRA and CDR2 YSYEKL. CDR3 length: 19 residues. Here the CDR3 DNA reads TGCGCCAGCAGCCAAGATACCCTGACAGGGGGGCGGGTAGGGGAAAAACTGTTTTTT. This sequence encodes CASSQDTLTGGRVGEKLFF.

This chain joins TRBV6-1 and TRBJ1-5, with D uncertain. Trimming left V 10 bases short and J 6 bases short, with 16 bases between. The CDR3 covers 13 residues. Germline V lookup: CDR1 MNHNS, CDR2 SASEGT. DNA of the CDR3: TGTGCCACCGGGGATAGCGGGCGTCAGCCCCAGCATTTT. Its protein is CATGDSGRQPQHF.